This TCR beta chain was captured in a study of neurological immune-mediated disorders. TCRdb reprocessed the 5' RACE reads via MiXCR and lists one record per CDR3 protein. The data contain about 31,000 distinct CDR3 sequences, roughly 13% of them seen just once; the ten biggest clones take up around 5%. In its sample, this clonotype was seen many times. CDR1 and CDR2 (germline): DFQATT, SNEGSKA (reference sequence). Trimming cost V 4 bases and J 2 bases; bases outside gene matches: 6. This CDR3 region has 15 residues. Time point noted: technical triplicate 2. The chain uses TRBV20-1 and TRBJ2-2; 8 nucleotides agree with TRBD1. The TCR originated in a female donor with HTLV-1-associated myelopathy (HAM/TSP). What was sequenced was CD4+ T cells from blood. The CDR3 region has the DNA TGCAGTGCTACTCAGGGGGCGGTTAACACCGGGGAGCTGTTTTTT. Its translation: CSATQGAVNTGELFF.